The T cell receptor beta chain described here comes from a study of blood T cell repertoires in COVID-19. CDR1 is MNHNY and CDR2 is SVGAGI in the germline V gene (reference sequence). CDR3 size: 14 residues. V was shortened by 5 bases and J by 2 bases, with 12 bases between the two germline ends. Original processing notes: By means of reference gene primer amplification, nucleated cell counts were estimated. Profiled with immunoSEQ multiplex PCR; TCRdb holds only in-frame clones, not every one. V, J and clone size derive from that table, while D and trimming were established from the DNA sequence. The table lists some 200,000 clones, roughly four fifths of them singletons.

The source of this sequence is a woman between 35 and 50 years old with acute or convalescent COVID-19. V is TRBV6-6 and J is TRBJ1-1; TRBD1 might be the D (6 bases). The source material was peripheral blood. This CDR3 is CASSRGQVNTEAFF. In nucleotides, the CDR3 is TGTGCCAGCAGTAGGGGACAAGTTAACACTGAAGCTTTCTTT.